This is a list of T cell receptor beta chains from one sample in a study of early T cells in non-severe SARS-CoV-2 infection. A single record per CDR3 protein comes from TCRdb applying MiXCR to the 5' RACE reads. The sample lists 20,000 to 25,000 distinct CDR3 sequences, around 5% occurring once. The sample taken for sequencing was whole blood. These receptors all stem from an adult who was a healthcare worker with PCR-confirmed SARS-CoV-2 infection or an uninfected control (not recorded which). Each CDR3 is given with its conserved first and last residue. A D gene is named only where the DNA matches it firmly. Rows give clone size only sometimes, using once, few, many, or a class for an expanded clone.

d_call j_call v_call clone_size cdr3_aa cdr3_nt
NA TRBJ2-3 TRBV6-1 many CASSEGRGSTDTQYF TGTGCCAGCAGTGAAGGAAGGGGCAGCACAGATACGCAGTATTTT
TRBD2 TRBJ2-1 TRBV20-1 many CSARAPTSGRDNEQFF TGCAGTGCTAGAGCTCCAACTAGCGGGAGGGACAATGAGCAGTTCTTC
TRBD1 TRBJ1-2 TRBV7-2 many CASSFTRGNYGYTF TGTGCCAGCAGCTTTACCAGGGGGAACTATGGCTACACCTTC
NA TRBJ2-5 TRBV12-3/TRBV12-4 many CASRTQETQYF TGTGCCAGCAGGACACAAGAGACCCAGTACTTC
TRBD2 TRBJ2-2 TRBV9 many CASSPGGLAGGPGELFF TGTGCCAGCAGCCCAGGAGGTCTAGCGGGAGGGCCCGGGGAGCTGTTTTTT
NA TRBJ1-1 TRBV29-1 many CSVDQGWGDTEAFF TGCAGCGTTGATCAGGGTTGGGGAGACACTGAAGCTTTCTTT
NA TRBJ2-1 TRBV4-2 few CASSQAKERSSYNEQFF TGTGCCAGCAGCCAAGCAAAAGAGAGAAGCTCCTACAATGAGCAGTTCTTC
NA TRBJ2-1 TRBV7-3 few CASRDYRAQRSYNEQFF TGTGCCAGCAGGGACTACAGGGCCCAGAGATCCTACAATGAGCAGTTCTTC
NA TRBJ1-2 TRBV27 many CASNTFWGSNYGYTF TGTGCCAGCAACACTTTTTGGGGCAGTAACTATGGCTACACCTTC
TRBD1 TRBJ1-1 TRBV18 many CASSPYRDSEAFF TGTGCCAGCTCACCATACCGGGACAGTGAAGCTTTCTTT
TRBD2 TRBJ2-1 TRBV20-1 many CSVAGASGRNNEQFF TGCAGTGTAGCAGGTGCTAGCGGGAGAAACAATGAGCAGTTCTTC
TRBD1 TRBJ1-5 TRBV6-1 few CASSGTGTENQPQHF TGTGCCAGCAGTGGCACCGGGACAGAGAATCAGCCCCAGCATTTT
NA TRBJ2-5 TRBV14 many CASSQGWRETQYF TGTGCCAGCAGCCAAGGCTGGAGAGAGACCCAGTACTTC
NA TRBJ2-7 TRBV5-1 many CASAEDYEQYF TGCGCCAGCGCCGAGGACTACGAGCAGTACTTC
NA TRBJ2-1 TRBV24-1 NA CATSDRTPGNEQFF TGTGCCACCAGTGATCGGACTCCTGGTAATGAGCAGTTCTTC
NA TRBJ1-1 TRBV7-6 NA CASSLATGREAFF TGTGCCAGCAGCTTAGCGACGGGGCGGGAAGCTTTCTTT
NA TRBJ2-5 TRBV7-2 many CASSLGTRAQYF TGTGCCAGCAGCTTAGGAACCCGGGCCCAGTACTTC
NA TRBJ2-3 TRBV27 many CASSFGSTDTQYF TGTGCCAGCAGTTTTGGCAGCACAGATACGCAGTATTTT
TRBD1 TRBJ2-1 TRBV9 NA CASSVATGGAAYEQFF TGTGCCAGCAGCGTAGCCACAGGGGGCGCAGCTTATGAGCAGTTCTTC
TRBD2 TRBJ2-5 TRBV13 many CASSSRAGVWETQYF TGTGCCAGCAGCTCCAGAGCGGGAGTCTGGGAGACCCAGTACTTC
TRBD2 TRBJ2-7 TRBV28 many CASSWTSSSYEQYF TGTGCCAGCAGTTGGACTAGCAGCTCCTACGAGCAGTACTTC
TRBD2 TRBJ2-5 TRBV7-9 few CASSLVIVAGGETQYF TGTGCCAGCAGCTTAGTAATTGTCGCGGGAGGAGAGACCCAGTACTTC
TRBD1 TRBJ1-5 TRBV30 many CAWGQDSNQPQHF TGTGCCTGGGGACAGGATAGTAATCAGCCCCAGCATTTT
NA TRBJ1-1 TRBV3-1 many CASSRRGTTEAFF TGTGCCAGCAGCCGCAGGGGTACCACTGAAGCTTTCTTT
NA TRBJ1-2 TRBV28 NA CATSVPHYGYTF TGTGCCACCTCGGTCCCTCACTATGGCTACACCTTC
NA TRBJ2-4 TRBV12-3/TRBV12-4 many CASSFGPGQQNIQYF TGTGCCAGCAGTTTTGGGCCGGGACAACAAAACATTCAGTACTTC
TRBD2 TRBJ2-7 TRBV7-2 many CASSRLAEAYEQYF TGTGCCAGCAGCCGACTAGCGGAAGCCTACGAGCAGTACTTC
TRBD1 TRBJ1-2 TRBV20-1 many CSASVLGQGRLFYGYTF TGCAGTGCTAGCGTCCTTGGACAGGGGCGCCTCTTCTATGGCTACACCTTC
NA TRBJ1-5 TRBV19 many CASSPWATENQPQHF TGTGCCAGTAGCCCATGGGCAACGGAGAATCAGCCCCAGCATTTT
NA TRBJ2-7 TRBV20-1 NA CSARQVRNPYEQYF TGCAGTGCGAGACAAGTTAGGAACCCCTACGAGCAGTACTTC
TRBD1 TRBJ1-1 TRBV7-2 many CASSPWGQPNTEAFF TGTGCCAGCAGCCCCTGGGGACAGCCGAACACTGAAGCTTTCTTT
NA TRBJ1-4 TRBV4-2 many CASSQVDSDNEKLFF TGTGCCAGCAGCCAGGTAGACAGTGATAATGAAAAACTGTTTTTT
TRBD1 TRBJ2-3 TRBV7-9 many CASRGTGTSTDTQYF TGTGCCAGCAGGGGGACAGGGACTAGCACAGATACGCAGTATTTT
TRBD2 TRBJ2-2 TRBV4-3 medium-sized CASSQDPAGDDTGELFF TGCGCCAGCAGCCAAGATCCGGCGGGAGACGACACCGGGGAGCTGTTTTTT
TRBD1 TRBJ1-1 TRBV20-1 many CSEEGASTEAFF TGCAGTGAAGAGGGGGCTTCGACTGAAGCTTTCTTT
NA TRBJ2-1 TRBV20-1 many CSARAFGRSSYNEQFF TGCAGTGCTAGAGCGTTTGGGCGTAGCTCCTACAATGAGCAGTTCTTC
TRBD1 TRBJ2-7 TRBV20-1 few CSARGQGDTYEQYF TGCAGTGCTAGAGGACAGGGTGACACTTACGAGCAGTACTTC
NA TRBJ1-2 TRBV18 many CASSSQASDGYTF TGTGCCAGCTCATCGCAGGCCAGCGATGGCTACACCTTC
TRBD2 TRBJ2-7 TRBV7-2 many CTSSPGGGRFYEQYF TGTACCAGCAGCCCTGGCGGGGGGCGCTTCTACGAGCAGTACTTC
NA TRBJ1-5 TRBV7-2 many CASSPTHGAPQHF TGTGCCAGCAGCCCGACACACGGAGCGCCCCAGCATTTT
NA TRBJ1-6 TRBV18 medium-sized CASSPPDIGCFSPLHF TGTGCCAGCTCACCACCGGACATCGGGTGTTTCTCACCCCTCCACTTT
NA TRBJ2-3 TRBV6-4 many CASSVGSHPDTQYF TGTGCCAGCAGTGTCGGCAGTCACCCAGATACGCAGTATTTT
TRBD1 TRBJ2-2 TRBV24-1 many CATSFNTGGNTGELFF TGTGCCACCAGCTTTAACACAGGGGGCAACACCGGGGAGCTGTTTTTT
TRBD2 TRBJ2-3 TRBV4-3 many CASSHQLAEEGHTQYF TGCGCCAGCAGCCACCAGCTAGCGGAGGAGGGACATACGCAGTATTTT
NA TRBJ1-2 TRBV7-9 NA CASSLVAEYGYTF TGTGCCAGCAGCTTAGTTGCGGAGTATGGCTACACCTTC
TRBD2 TRBJ2-1 TRBV24-1 medium-sized CATKDSGSPYNEQFF TGTGCCACCAAAGATAGCGGGAGCCCCTACAATGAGCAGTTCTTC
NA TRBJ1-5 TRBV7-2 many CASSFLSERNQPQHF TGTGCCAGCAGCTTCTTGAGCGAGCGCAATCAGCCCCAGCATTTT
NA TRBJ1-1 TRBV15 medium-sized CATSRVGGLAEAFF TGTGCCACCAGCAGAGTGGGGGGTTTAGCTGAAGCTTTCTTT
NA TRBJ1-2 TRBV11-1 many CASSLGQRYGYTF TGTGCCAGCAGCTTGGGTCAGCGCTATGGCTACACCTTC
TRBD2 TRBJ2-1 TRBV28 NA CASSGVGGLDNEQFF TGTGCCAGCAGTGGTGTGGGAGGGCTAGACAATGAGCAGTTCTTC
NA TRBJ1-3 TRBV12-3/TRBV12-4 NA CASSSRTASGNTIYF TGTGCCAGCAGTTCCCGGACAGCCTCTGGAAACACCATATATTTT
TRBD2 TRBJ2-7 TRBV27 many CASKEGTRNEQYF TGTGCCAGCAAAGAGGGGACTAGGAACGAGCAGTACTTC
NA TRBJ2-1 TRBV7-9 NA CASSPTGILNEQFF TGTGCCAGCAGCCCCACCGGGATTTTAAATGAGCAGTTCTTC
NA TRBJ2-1 TRBV4-3 many CASSQEIGGAFGEQFF TGCGCCAGCAGCCAAGAAATCGGAGGGGCTTTTGGTGAGCAGTTCTTC
NA TRBJ2-2 TRBV29-1 NA CSVELRQEPGELFF TGCAGCGTTGAGCTCCGGCAGGAGCCCGGGGAGCTGTTTTTT